This T cell receptor (beta chain) was captured in a study of T cells in tumors after PD-1 blockade. About the research overall: Either cemiplimab 350 mg every 2 weeks or pembrolizumab 200 mg every 3 weeks was given. Peripheral blood samples averaged approximately 35,000 unique clonotypes and more than 90,000 templates.

This CDR3 spans 12 amino acids. CDR1 and CDR2 (germline): MNHEY, SVGEGT. Trimming removed 4 bases from V and 5 bases from J, with 8 bases in between. Sequencing used immunoSEQ multiplex PCR; TCRdb keeps in-frame clones, though not all of them. The repertoire holds about 33,000 clones, with roughly 78% as singletons. This sequence joins TRBV6-2 or TRBV6-3 and TRBJ1-2; no clear D gene. Specimen: PBMCs, collected before anti-PD-1 treatment. The source of this sequence is a human donor with basal cell carcinoma. As DNA, the CDR3 is TGTGCCAGCAGTTCAGGACTATATGGCTACACCTTC. Translation gives CASSSGLYGYTF.